The TCR beta chain under discussion was sequenced for a study of graft-versus-host responses after intestinal transplantation. From germline, CDR1 is LNHDA and CDR2 SQIVND (reference sequence). Trimming took off 3 bases at V and 4 bases at J, with 8 bases between the two ends. The CDR3 is made up of 13 amino acids. In its sample, this clone was seen once. Measured with immunoSEQ multiplex PCR; TCRdb has only the in-frame clones, and not every one. The table lists about 18,000 clones, 79% of them singletons. Both intraepithelial and lamina propria lymphocytes were released by processing graft tissue. The source was ileum tissue, collected approximately 480 days after intestinal transplant. The source of this sequence is a human patient who received an intestinal transplant, so some T cells may come from the graft donor. The rearrangement joins TRBV19 to TRBJ2-3, with D unclear. CDR3 amino acids: CASSISLADTQYF. CDR3 sequence (DNA): TGTGCCAGTAGTATTTCCCTTGCAGATACGCAGTATTTT.